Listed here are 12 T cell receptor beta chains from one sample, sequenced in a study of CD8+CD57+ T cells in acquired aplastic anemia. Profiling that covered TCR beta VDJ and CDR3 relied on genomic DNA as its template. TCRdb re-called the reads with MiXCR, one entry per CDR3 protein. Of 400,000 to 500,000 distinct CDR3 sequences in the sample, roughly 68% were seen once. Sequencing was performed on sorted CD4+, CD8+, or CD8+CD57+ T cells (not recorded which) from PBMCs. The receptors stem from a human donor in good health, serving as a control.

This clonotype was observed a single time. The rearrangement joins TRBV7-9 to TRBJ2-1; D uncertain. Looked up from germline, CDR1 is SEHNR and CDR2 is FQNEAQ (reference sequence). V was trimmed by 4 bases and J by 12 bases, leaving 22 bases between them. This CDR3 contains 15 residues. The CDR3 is CASSSGPVEAYLQFF. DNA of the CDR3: TGTGCCAGCAGCTCAGGTCCAGTTGAAGCTTACTTGCAGTTCTTC.

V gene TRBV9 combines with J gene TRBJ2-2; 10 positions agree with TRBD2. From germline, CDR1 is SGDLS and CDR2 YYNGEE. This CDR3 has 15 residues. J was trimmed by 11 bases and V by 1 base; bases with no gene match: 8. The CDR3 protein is CASSVTSGISYELFF. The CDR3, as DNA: TGTGCCAGCAGCGTAACTAGCGGGATTTCCTACGAGCTGTTTTTT. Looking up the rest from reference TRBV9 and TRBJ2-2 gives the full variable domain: DSGVTQTPKHLITATGQRVTLRCSPRSGDLSVYWYQQSLDQGLQFLIQYYNGEERAKGNILERFSAQQFPDLHSELNLSSLELGDSALYFCASSVTSGISYELFFGEGSRLTVL.

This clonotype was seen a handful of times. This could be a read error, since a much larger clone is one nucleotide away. CDR3 residues: CASSLSGIIRNTIYF. The CDR3 region has the DNA TGCGCCAGCAGCTTAAGTGGGATCATTAGAAACACCATATATTTT. The genes are TRBV5-1 and TRBJ1-3; D remains unclear. Trimming took 2 bases from V and 5 from J, leaving 14 bases between them. CDR1 is SGHRS and CDR2 is YFSETQ in the germline V gene. This CDR3 region has 15 residues.

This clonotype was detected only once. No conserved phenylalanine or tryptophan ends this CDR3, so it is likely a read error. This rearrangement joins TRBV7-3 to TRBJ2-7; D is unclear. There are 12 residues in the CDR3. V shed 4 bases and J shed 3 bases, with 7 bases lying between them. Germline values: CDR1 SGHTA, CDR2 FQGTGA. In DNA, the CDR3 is TGTGCCAGCAGCTCAAACAGCTACGAGCAGTACTAC. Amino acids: CASSSNSYEQYY.

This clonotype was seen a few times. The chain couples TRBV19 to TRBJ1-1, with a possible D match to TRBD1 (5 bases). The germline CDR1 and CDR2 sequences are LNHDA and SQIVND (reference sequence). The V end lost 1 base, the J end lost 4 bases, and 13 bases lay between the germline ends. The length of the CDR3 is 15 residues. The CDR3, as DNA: TGTGCCAGTAGTATAGGAACAGGACTTGGCACTGAAGCTTTCTTT. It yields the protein CASSIGTGLGTEAFF.

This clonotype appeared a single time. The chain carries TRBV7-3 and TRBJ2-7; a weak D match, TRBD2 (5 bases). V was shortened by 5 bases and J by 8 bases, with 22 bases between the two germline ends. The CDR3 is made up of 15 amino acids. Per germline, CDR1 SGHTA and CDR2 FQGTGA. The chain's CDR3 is CASSPHRELGNQQYF. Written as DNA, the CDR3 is TGTGCCAGCAGCCCACACCGGGAACTGGGGAACCAGCAGTACTTC.

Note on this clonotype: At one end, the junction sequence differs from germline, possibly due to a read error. The CDR3 coding sequence is TGTGCCGGCAGTAGGTTTGCCGCTGGCACAGATACGCAGTATTTT. Translated: CAGSRFAAGTDTQYF. This chain connects TRBV25-1 to TRBJ2-3, with D hard to call. Looked up from germline, CDR1 is MGHDK and CDR2 is SYGVNS. The CDR3 runs 15 residues.

The CDR3 coding sequence is TGTGCCACCAGTGGGGAGGGCGAGACCCAGTACTTC. Translating gives CATSGEGETQYF. This chain connects TRBV24-1 to TRBJ2-5, with 7 bases identical to TRBD2. The germline V gene has CDR1 KGHDR and CDR2 SFDVKD. Trimming took 5 bases from V and 5 from J; bases not matched to a gene: 1. This CDR3 is 12 amino acids long.

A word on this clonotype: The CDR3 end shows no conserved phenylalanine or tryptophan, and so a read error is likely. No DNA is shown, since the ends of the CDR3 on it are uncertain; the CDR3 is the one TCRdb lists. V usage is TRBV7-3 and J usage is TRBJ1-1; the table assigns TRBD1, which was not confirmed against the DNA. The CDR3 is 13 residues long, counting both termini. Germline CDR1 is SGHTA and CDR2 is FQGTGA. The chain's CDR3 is CASSSDGIGPGAN.

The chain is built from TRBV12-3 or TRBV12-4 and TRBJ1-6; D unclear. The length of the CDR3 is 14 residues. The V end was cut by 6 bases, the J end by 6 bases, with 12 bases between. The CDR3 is CASRALSGNSPLHF. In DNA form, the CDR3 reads TGTGCCAGCAGGGCCTTATCCGGTAATTCACCCCTCCACTTT.

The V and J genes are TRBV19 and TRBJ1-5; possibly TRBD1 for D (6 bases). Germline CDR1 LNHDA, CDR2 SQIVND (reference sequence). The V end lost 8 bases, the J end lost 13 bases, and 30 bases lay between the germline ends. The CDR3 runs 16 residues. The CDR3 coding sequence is TGTGCCAGTCGGGTTCCCAGGACAGCCTTCCTGTTTTTTCAGCATTTT. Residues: CASRVPRTAFLFFQHF.

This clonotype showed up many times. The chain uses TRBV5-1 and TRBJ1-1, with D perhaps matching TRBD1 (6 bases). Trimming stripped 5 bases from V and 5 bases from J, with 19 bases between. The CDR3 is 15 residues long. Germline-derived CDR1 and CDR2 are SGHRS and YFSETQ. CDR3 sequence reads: CASSYRDTIPTEAFF. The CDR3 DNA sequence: TGCGCCAGCAGTTACCGGGACACAATCCCGACTGAAGCTTTCTTT.